The rows below give T cell receptor beta chains drawn from one sample of a study of graft-versus-host responses after intestinal transplantation. For these receptors, no antigen is known. Using immunoSEQ multiplex PCR, the repertoire was profiled, and TCRdb retains in-frame clones only, with some absent. The table has under 150,000 clones, approximately 95% seen once; the top ten hold roughly 0.12%. Specimen: unstimulated CD4+ T cells sorted from spleen or lymph node cells, collected before intestinal transplant. Receptors originate from a human donor who received an intestinal transplant. The CDR3 runs from the conserved cysteine through the conserved F or W. D genes are given only for firm matches. Some rows mark clone size as missing; the rest say once, few, many or name a class of expanded clone.

>.|.|TRBV6-1|TRBJ1-5
TGTGCCAGCAGTGAAGGGGGGAATCAGCCCCAGCATTTT
CASSEGGNQPQHF
>.|.|TRBV5-1|TRBJ1-3
TGCGCCAGCAGCGGCCCGCTTGGAAACACCATATATTTT
CASSGPLGNTIYF
>once|TRBD2|TRBV7-9|TRBJ2-1
TGTGCCAGCAGCTTAGCGGGACTAGCGGAATACAATGAGCAGTTCTTC
CASSLAGLAEYNEQFF
>.|.|TRBV5-6|TRBJ2-2
TGTGCCAGCAGGTCGAGGGCAGGAGGCGGCACCGGGGAGCTGTTTTTT
CASRSRAGGGTGELFF
>.|.|TRBV9|TRBJ2-7
TGTGCCAGCAGCGTAGGGGCAGGGGTCTCCTACGAGCAGTACTTC
CASSVGAGVSYEQYF
>.|TRBD2|TRBV5-4|TRBJ2-1
TGTGCCAGCGCCCCGGGACTAGCGGACAATGAGCAGTTCTTC
CASAPGLADNEQFF
>.|.|TRBV28|TRBJ1-2
TGTGCCAGCAGTGGGGGTCCTATTGGCTACACCTTC
CASSGGPIGYTF
>.|TRBD1|TRBV7-6|TRBJ1-1
TGTGCCAGCAGCTCAGGACAGGGCAGTATGGCTTTCTTT
CASSSGQGSMAFF
>once|.|TRBV6-1|TRBJ2-7
TGTGCCAGCGGTTGGCTTCGCGAGCAGTACTTC
CASGWLREQYF
>.|.|TRBV4-1|TRBJ1-5
TGCGCCAGCAGCCAGGAACTCGTCCGTGGGCCCCAGCATTTT
CASSQELVRGPQHF
>.|.|TRBV14|TRBJ1-2
TGTGCCAGCAGCCAAGATATCACCTATGGCTACACCTTC
CASSQDITYGYTF
>.|.|TRBV6-5|TRBJ1-1
TGTGCCAGCAGTTACTCGGCAGGGCACACTGAAGCTTTCTTT
CASSYSAGHTEAFF
>.|.|TRBV9|TRBJ2-1
TGTGCCAGCAGCGTAGGTATGAATGAGCAGTTCTTC
CASSVGMNEQFF
>.|.|TRBV18|TRBJ1-5
TGTGCCAGCTCACCCGGCTGGGGGGACCTGCCCCAGCATTTT
CASSPGWGDLPQHF
>.|TRBD2|TRBV6-5|TRBJ2-5
TGTGCCAGCAGCGGGACTAGCGGGATGAAGACCCAGTACTTC
CASSGTSGMKTQYF
>.|.|TRBV7-2|TRBJ1-1
TGTGCCAGCAGCTCCGTAGGCGAGGGAGCTTTCTTT
CASSSVGEGAFF
>.|.|TRBV7-5|TRBJ2-1
TGTGCCAGCAGCCCCACGACTAGGAATGAGCAGTTCTTC
CASSPTTRNEQFF
>.|TRBD2|TRBV11-2|TRBJ2-5
TGTGCCAGCAGCTTAGGGGGGGGAGAGACCCAGTACTTC
CASSLGGGETQYF
>.|.|TRBV30|TRBJ1-5
TGTGCCTGGAGGGGGCACCCCAATGGTGGGCCCCAGCATTTT
CAWRGHPNGGPQHF
>.|.|TRBV25-1|TRBJ1-2
TGTGCCAGCAGTGCGACTTGCAACACCTTC
CASSATCNTF
>.|TRBD2|TRBV30|TRBJ2-1
TGTGCCTGGAGTGGGGGACTAGCGGGAGGTCCCCCGTTCTTC
CAWSGGLAGGPPFF
>.|.|TRBV11-2|TRBJ2-1
TGTGCCAGCGGAATTCTAGCGGAGGGGGCGAATGAGCAGTTCTTC
CASGILAEGANEQFF